This TCR beta chain was documented in a study of control samples from healthy donors and cancer patients. TCRdb's table, derived via immunoSEQ multiplex PCR, lists solely in-frame clones and lacks some. The repertoire holds 70,000 to 85,000 clones, with about 79% as singletons. Per the germline V gene, CDR1 is SGHNT and CDR2 is YYREEE (reference sequence). With 2 bases removed from V and 1 base from J, the gap between germline ends came to 9 bases. CDR3 length equals 14 residues. This chain uses TRBV5-4 with TRBJ2-5; either TRBD1 or TRBD2 may supply D (5 bases each). Material: PBMCs. This TCR came from a man between 60 and 75 years old with head and neck cancer. The CDR3 DNA sequence: TGTGCCAGCAGCTTTCAAGGGACCCAAGAGACCCAGTACTTC. Translation: CASSFQGTQETQYF.